The clone carrying this T cell receptor (beta chain) was observed at least ten times. Its antigen is unidentified. Amplification of TCR beta CDR3 regions was performed using RNA transcripts as template. HTBI primers were employed in a first-round RT-PCR of the TCR CDR3. One entry per CDR3 protein results from TCRdb running MiXCR on the multiplex PCR reads. This sample has fewer than 300,000 distinct CDR3 sequences, with 20% to 25% found just once. Per the germline V gene, CDR1 is DFQATT and CDR2 is SNEGSKA (reference sequence). The V end lost 5 bases, the J end lost 1 base, and 11 bases lay between the germline ends. CDR3 length equals 13 residues. These data are taken from a study of T cells in Graves' hyperthyroidism and ophthalmopathy. Findings and limits, study-wide: Blood shared most expanded thyroid clonotypes above 0.001.

The receptor's source is a middle-aged man with Graves' hyperthyroidism that later progressed to Graves' ophthalmopathy. The sample taken for sequencing was blood. The chain employs TRBV20-1 and TRBJ1-1, with D perhaps TRBD1 (6 bases). The CDR3: CSARRDTNTEAFF. CDR3 in DNA: TGCAGTGCTCGCCGGGACACGAACACTGAAGCTTTCTTT.